Shown below are 31 T cell receptor beta chains from a single sample sequenced in a study of T cell responses to AZD1222 COVID-19 vaccine. The data were produced by immunoSEQ multiplex PCR, yet TCRdb's version contains in-frame clones alone and is incomplete. The data hold about 130,000 clones, with around 90% observed a single time. Sequences were derived from peripheral blood, sampled on day 0 of MenACWY control vaccination. The receptor source for this set is an adult in good health.

This clone showed up just once. This chain connects TRBV7-9 to TRBJ2-7, with D tentatively TRBD1 (5 bases). Germline CDR1 and CDR2: SEHNR and FQNEAQ (reference sequence). Between the trimmed V and J ends, which lost 1 base and 4 bases, there was a span of 11 bases. The CDR3 runs 14 residues. CDR3 in amino acids: CASSLGGDRYEQYV. The CDR3 DNA is TGTGCCAGCAGCTTAGGGGGCGACAGATACGAGCAGTACGTC.

This clone came up once. Here the CDR3 DNA reads TGTGCCAGCAGCATGGTCAACTCCTTTAGTGAAGCTTTCTTT. Protein: CASSMVNSFSEAFF. This rearrangement joins TRBV5-5 to TRBJ1-1; no clear D gene. This CDR3 has 14 residues. V was clipped by 4 bases and J by 7 bases, with 17 bases between them. Germline assignment: CDR1 SGHKS and CDR2 YYEKEE (reference sequence).

The table lists this clone with a count of one. The chain links TRBV9 to TRBJ2-1; TRBD1 agrees at 9 bases. Germline CDR1 and CDR2: SGDLS and YYNGEE. The CDR3 runs to 14 residues. The V segment lost 3 bases and the J segment 8 bases; nucleotides outside the gene matches: 6. DNA for the CDR3: TGTGCCAGCAGCGCGTGGGACAGGGAGGATGAGCAGTTCTTC. Translation: CASSAWDREDEQFF. Supplemented by reference TRBV9 and TRBJ2-1, the full variable domain reads DSGVTQTPKHLITATGQRVTLRCSPRSGDLSVYWYQQSLDQGLQFLIQYYNGEERAKGNILERFSAQQFPDLHSELNLSSLELGDSALYFCASSAWDREDEQFFGPGTRLTVL.

This clone was seen only once. The rearrangement uses TRBV9 and TRBJ2-1, with TRBD2 matching 9 bases. With 3 bases clipped from V and 5 bases from J, the junction kept 3 bases outside the gene matches. There are 14 residues in the CDR3. CDR1 is SGDLS, CDR2 YYNGEE, per germline. The DNA for the CDR3 is TGTGCCAGCAGCGCAAGGACTAGCGACAATGAGCAGTTCTTC. Protein: CASSARTSDNEQFF.

This chain links TRBV18 with TRBJ1-1; D is unclear. The CDR3 covers 14 residues. The germline V gene encodes CDR1 KGHSH and CDR2 LQKENI. V dropped 3 bases and J dropped 5 bases, with 13 bases sitting between them. The CDR3 here is CASSPVREGTEAFF. The CDR3 nucleotides are TGTGCCAGCTCACCTGTCCGGGAAGGTACTGAAGCTTTCTTT.

The chain recombines TRBV5-5 with TRBJ1-1; no clear D gene. Trimming removed 1 base from V and 0 bases from J, with 4 bases in between. The V gene's germline CDR1 is SGHKS and CDR2 YYEKEE (reference sequence). The CDR3 extends over 13 amino acids. CDR3 nucleotide sequence: TGTGCCAGCAGCTTGCTGGTGAACACTGAAGCTTTCTTT. Encoded protein: CASSLLVNTEAFF.

Only one count was recorded for this clone. The J gene is TRBJ2-1, the V gene TRBV7-2; D gene ambiguous. V shed 1 base and J shed 15 bases, with 16 bases lying between them. Germline assignment: CDR1 SGHTA and CDR2 FQGNSA. The CDR3 runs 13 residues. The CDR3 DNA is TGTGCCAGCAGCTTAGGTCCAGCCCCCCATACGTTCTTC. It codes for CASSLGPAPHTFF.

The chain has TRBV27 and TRBJ1-2; D not resolved. Per the germline V gene, CDR1 is MNHEY and CDR2 is SMNVEV (reference sequence). The CDR3 runs to 14 residues. V lost 3 bases, J lost 4 bases, and 12 bases lay in between. CDR3 sequence reads: CASSFYAEGYGYTF. Written as DNA, the CDR3 is TGTGCCAGCAGTTTTTATGCAGAAGGCTATGGCTACACCTTC.

The gene calls are TRBV6-4 and TRBJ2-1; 8 bases agree with TRBD2. This CDR3 contains 15 residues. With 6 bases clipped from V and 9 bases from J, the junction kept 13 bases outside the gene matches. Germline V gene lookup returns CDR1 MRHNA and CDR2 SNTAGT. DNA of the CDR3: TGTGCCAGCAGCTTCGACGGGGGGGCCGCCGGTGAGCAGTTCTTC. This sequence encodes CASSFDGGAAGEQFF.

This sequence joins TRBV2 and TRBJ1-5; D may be TRBD1 (5 bases). The CDR3 is 14 residues long. V was clipped by 3 bases and J by 0 bases, with 6 bases between them. The germline V gene encodes CDR1 SNHLY and CDR2 FYNNEI. The CDR3 loop reads CASSETVSNQPQHF. As DNA, the CDR3 is TGTGCCAGCAGTGAGACAGTTAGCAATCAGCCCCAGCATTTT. Filled out from reference TRBV2 and TRBJ1-5, the complete variable domain reads EPEVTQTPSHQVTQMGQEVILRCVPISNHLYFYWYRQILGQKVEFLVSFYNNEISEKSEIFDDQFSVERPDGSNFTLKIRSTKLEDSAMYFCASSETVSNQPQHFGDGTRLSIL.

The rearrangement links TRBV14 to TRBJ1-1; D might be TRBD1 (6 bases). V lost 2 bases and J 4 bases, leaving 14 bases between the germline ends. This CDR3 has 15 amino acids. Germline CDR1 and CDR2: SGHDN and FVKESK. The CDR3 loop is CASSQRNRAVTEAFF. CDR3 sequence (DNA): TGTGCCAGCAGCCAAAGGAACAGGGCGGTCACTGAAGCTTTCTTT.

The chain links TRBV27 to TRBJ2-5; 10 bases align to TRBD2. The CDR3 totals 16 residues. Germline V lookup: CDR1 MNHEY, CDR2 SMNVEV (reference sequence). Losses at the gene ends were 4 bases for V and 5 bases for J; bases not matched to a gene: 10. The DNA for the CDR3 is TGTGCCAGCAGTTCCTACCTAGCGGGAGATGATGAGACCCAGTACTTC. It encodes CASSSYLAGDDETQYF.

The chain recombines TRBV24-1 with TRBJ2-3; D might be TRBD1 (6 bases). Germline loops: CDR1 KGHDR, CDR2 SFDVKD. Trimming cost V 3 bases and J 0 bases, with 15 bases left between them. The CDR3 extends over 17 amino acids. Here the CDR3 DNA reads TGTGCCACCAGTGATCAAACAGGGACCTCTAGCACAGATACGCAGTATTTT. Its translation is CATSDQTGTSSTDTQYF.

The chain joins TRBV10-3 to TRBJ1-1; D might be TRBD1 (5 bases). Between the trimmed V and J ends, which lost 4 bases and 7 bases, there was a span of 10 bases. The CDR3 is 12 residues long. Per germline, CDR1 ENHRY and CDR2 SYGVKD. This CDR3 is CAISGSGLEAFF. The CDR3 DNA reads as TGTGCCATCAGTGGGTCGGGGCTTGAAGCTTTCTTT.

The chain joins TRBV6-2 or TRBV6-3 to TRBJ2-5, with TRBD2 matching 10 bases. Germline assignment: CDR1 MNHEY and CDR2 SVGEGT. V dropped 0 bases and J dropped 0; count of bases not matched to a gene: 7. The CDR3 is made up of 18 amino acids. CDR3 bases: TGTGCCAGCAGTTACTCGACGCTAGCGGGGGCCTACCAAGAGACCCAGTACTTC. Protein sequence: CASSYSTLAGAYQETQYF.

This chain links TRBV14 with TRBJ2-5; 13 bases fit TRBD2. Germline V gives CDR1 SGHDN, CDR2 FVKESK. This CDR3 is built from 15 residues. J gave up 5 bases and V 4 bases, and 4 bases lay outside the gene matches. CDR3 protein: CASSRLAGGRETQYF. CDR3 DNA sequence: TGTGCCAGCAGCCGACTAGCGGGAGGTCGGGAGACCCAGTACTTC.

This clone was counted a few times. The rearrangement uses TRBV18 and TRBJ1-2; D is undetermined. Germline CDR1 is KGHSH and CDR2 is LQKENI. V was pared by 3 bases and J by 0 bases, with 11 bases between. This CDR3 has 15 residues. CDR3 sequence (DNA): TGTGCCAGCTCACCGCAAACGAGCACTAACTATGGCTACACCTTC. Protein product: CASSPQTSTNYGYTF.

This rearrangement joins TRBV5-6 to TRBJ2-2, with D uncertain. V was shortened by 2 bases and J by 3 bases, with 11 bases between the two germline ends. The CDR3 covers 15 residues. From germline, CDR1 is SGHDT and CDR2 YYEEEE. The CDR3 here is CASSLRQVDTGELFF. The CDR3 DNA sequence: TGTGCCAGCAGCTTACGGCAGGTGGACACCGGGGAGCTGTTTTTT.

This clone has just a few counts. This sequence joins TRBV6-5 and TRBJ2-3; 16 bases map to TRBD2. Losses at the gene ends were 8 bases for V and 5 bases for J; bases not matched to a gene: 4. Germline assignment: CDR1 MNHEY and CDR2 SVGAGI. The CDR3 has 15 amino acids. The CDR3 loop is CASQGLAGGGDTQYF. CDR3 nucleotides: TGTGCCAGCCAGGGACTAGCGGGAGGGGGAGATACGCAGTATTTT.

V usage is TRBV29-1 and J usage is TRBJ2-7; TRBD2 matches 8 bases. Germline V gene sequence: CDR1 SQVTM, CDR2 ANQGSEA. This CDR3 spans 12 amino acids. V shed 6 bases and J 3 bases; nucleotides not matched to a gene: 4. The CDR3 sequence: CSVAGENYEQYF. DNA for the CDR3: TGCAGCGTAGCGGGAGAAAACTACGAGCAGTACTTC.

The V and J genes are TRBV6-1 and TRBJ1-5, with D unresolved. Trimming removed 1 base from V and 7 bases from J, with 14 bases in between. Germline CDR1 MNHNS, CDR2 SASEGT. The CDR3 covers 15 residues. The CDR3: CASSEGARGGQPQHF. The CDR3 bases are TGTGCCAGCAGTGAAGGGGCTCGGGGAGGGCAGCCCCAGCATTTT.

The chain couples TRBV28 to TRBJ2-3; 7 nucleotides agree with TRBD2. The CDR3 is 14 residues long. Per the germline V gene, CDR1 is MDHEN and CDR2 is SYDVKM. J gave up 4 bases and V 7 bases, and 8 bases lay outside the gene matches. The CDR3 protein is CASNLGGFADTQYF. The CDR3 DNA reads as TGTGCCAGCAACTTGGGGGGGTTCGCAGATACGCAGTATTTT.

The chain uses TRBV6-1 and TRBJ2-7, with 8 bases aligning to TRBD2. The CDR3 is 14 residues long. J gave up 3 bases and V 0 bases, and 1 base lay outside the gene matches. Germline V lookup: CDR1 MNHNS, CDR2 SASEGT. CDR3 sequence (DNA): TGTGCCAGCAGTGAAGCCGGGACTAGCTACGAGCAGTACTTC. Protein: CASSEAGTSYEQYF.

The genes are TRBV7-9 and TRBJ1-4; 11 bases map to TRBD1. Germline V gives CDR1 SEHNR, CDR2 FQNEAQ (reference sequence). Losses at the gene ends were 5 bases for V and 0 bases for J; bases not matched to a gene: 11. This CDR3 has 19 residues. CDR3 DNA sequence: TGTGCCAGCAGCCCCTGGACAGGGGGCAGCTCCGCAACTAATGAAAAACTGTTTTTT. Protein product: CASSPWTGGSSATNEKLFF. The whole variable domain, filled in from reference TRBV7-9 and TRBJ1-4, reads DTGVSQNPRHKITKRGQNVTFRCDPISEHNRLYWYRQTLGQGPEFLTYFQNEAQLEKSRLLSDRFSAERPKGSFSTLEIQRTEQGDSAMYLCASSPWTGGSSATNEKLFFGSGTQLSVL.

The chain employs TRBV19 and TRBJ1-3; D unclear. The length of the CDR3 is 13 residues. The V gene lost 6 bases and the J gene lost 1 base, with 7 bases spanning the gap. Germline V lookup: CDR1 LNHDA, CDR2 SQIVND (reference sequence). The CDR3 here is CASRFASGNTIYF. The CDR3, as DNA: TGTGCCAGTAGGTTCGCGTCTGGAAACACCATATATTTT.

The CDR3 DNA follows: TGTGCCAGCAGCTTAGTTAGGGGATCCTACAATGAGCAGTTCTTC. Its translation: CASSLVRGSYNEQFF. The J gene is TRBJ2-1, the V gene TRBV11-2, with D maybe TRBD1 (5 bases). V gave up 1 base and J gave up 1 base, with 8 bases separating them. The CDR3 is made up of 15 amino acids. From germline, CDR1 is SGHAT and CDR2 FQNNGV.

The chain recombines TRBV4-1 with TRBJ1-1; 11 nucleotides match TRBD1. Germline trimming cut 5 bases from V and 4 bases from J; bases unmatched to any gene: 18. This CDR3 is built from 19 residues. Germline V gene lookup returns CDR1 MGHRA and CDR2 YSYEKL. CDR3 residues: CASSSRTGGEGRWGTEAFF. As DNA, the CDR3 is TGCGCCAGCAGCTCTCGGACAGGGGGCGAGGGCCGTTGGGGCACTGAAGCTTTCTTT.

This clone was seen once. J is TRBJ1-3 and V is TRBV9, with D possibly matching TRBD1 (6 bases). The germline V gene has CDR1 SGDLS and CDR2 YYNGEE. The germline V and J ends were trimmed by 3 bases and 4 bases, with 20 bases remaining between them. The CDR3 has 17 amino acids. CDR3 nucleotides: TGTGCCAGCAGCGCAGGTGGGATTGGGGGCGCCGGAAACACCATATATTTT. Its protein is CASSAGGIGGAGNTIYF.

This chain joins TRBV30 and TRBJ1-1, with D tentatively TRBD1 (5 bases). The CDR3 has 11 residues. Trimming removed 5 bases from V and 5 bases from J, with 9 bases in between. Looked up from germline, CDR1 is GTSNPN and CDR2 is SVGIG (reference sequence). The CDR3, as DNA: TGTGCCTGGGCCGAGGGGACTGAAGCTTTCTTT. Its translation is CAWAEGTEAFF.

V and J are TRBV6-2 or TRBV6-3 and TRBJ2-3, with D unresolved. Trimming took off 2 bases at V and 7 bases at J, with 22 bases between the two ends. The CDR3 is made up of 17 amino acids. The germline V gene has CDR1 MNHEY and CDR2 SVGEGT. CDR3 amino acids: CASSYRASVASTNTQYF. CDR3 nucleotides: TGTGCCAGCAGTTACCGGGCCTCCGTTGCTTCCACGAATACGCAGTATTTT.

The chain combines TRBV27 with TRBJ1-5; D perhaps matches TRBD1 (5 bases). The length of the CDR3 is 16 residues. The germline gives CDR1 MNHEY, CDR2 SMNVEV (reference sequence). The germline V and J ends were trimmed by 6 bases and 1 base, with 16 bases remaining between them. The CDR3 protein is CASSGGTPLSNQPQHF. CDR3 in DNA: TGTGCCAGCAGCGGCGGGACGCCCCTCAGCAATCAGCCCCAGCATTTT.